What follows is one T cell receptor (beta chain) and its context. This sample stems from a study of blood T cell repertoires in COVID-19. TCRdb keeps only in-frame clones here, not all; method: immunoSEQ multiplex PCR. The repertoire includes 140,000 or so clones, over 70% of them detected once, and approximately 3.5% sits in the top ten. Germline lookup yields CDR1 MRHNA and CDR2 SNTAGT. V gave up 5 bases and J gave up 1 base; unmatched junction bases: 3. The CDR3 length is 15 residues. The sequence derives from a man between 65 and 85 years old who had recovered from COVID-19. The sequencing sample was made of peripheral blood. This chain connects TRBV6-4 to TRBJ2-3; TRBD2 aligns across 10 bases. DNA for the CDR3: TGTGCCAGCAGTTTTCTAGCGGGGGGCACAGATACGCAGTATTTT. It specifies CASSFLAGGTDTQYF.